A selection of T cell receptor beta chains follows, all from one sample in a study of T-cell reconstitution after alpha-beta-depleted transplantation in children. TCRdb recomputed calls from the PCR reads with MiXCR, one row per CDR3 protein. The table has about 610,000 distinct CDR3 sequences, over 9.5% seen once. The sample consisted of PBMCs from the stem cell graft donor, taken from the stem cell graft. The receptor set was obtained from a human donor who donated a stem cell graft to a child with acute myeloid leukemia. Each CDR3 is given with its conserved first and last residue. Fields, in order: CDR3 DNA, CDR3 protein, D gene, J gene, clone size, V gene. D genes are given only for firm matches. The listing skips clone size in some rows; elsewhere it reads once, few, many or a size class.

cdr3_nt: TGTGCCAGCGCTCTGTCTCAGGGGGCTGACACTGGAAACACCATATATTTT; cdr3_aa: CASALSQGADTGNTIYF; d_call: TRBD1; j_call: TRBJ1-3; clone_size: -; v_call: TRBV6-1
cdr3_nt: TGCGCCAGCAGCCACCTACCCCCGGGCAGGGACACTGAAGCTTTCTTT; cdr3_aa: CASSHLPPGRDTEAFF; d_call: -; j_call: TRBJ1-1; clone_size: many; v_call: TRBV4-1
cdr3_nt: TGTGCCAGCAGTCCAAAAAACGCCAGCTTCTCCTACGAGCAGTACTTC; cdr3_aa: CASSPKNASFSYEQYF; d_call: -; j_call: TRBJ2-7; clone_size: -; v_call: TRBV27
cdr3_nt: TGCGCCAGCAGACCACAGGTCAATAGCAATCAGCCCCAGCATTTT; cdr3_aa: CASRPQVNSNQPQHF; d_call: -; j_call: TRBJ1-5; clone_size: -; v_call: TRBV4-1
cdr3_nt: TGTGCCAGCAGCGCGACCGGGACCGCTATCTACGAGCAGTACTTC; cdr3_aa: CASSATGTAIYEQYF; d_call: -; j_call: TRBJ2-7; clone_size: few; v_call: TRBV9
cdr3_nt: TGTGCCAGCAGTGTAGTAGCAGGGGGCATTGGGCAGTACTTC; cdr3_aa: CASSVVAGGIGQYF; d_call: TRBD1; j_call: TRBJ2-7; clone_size: few; v_call: TRBV27
cdr3_nt: TGCAGCGTTGAAGGGACCGCGATAGACACAGATACGCAGTATTTT; cdr3_aa: CSVEGTAIDTDTQYF; d_call: -; j_call: TRBJ2-3; clone_size: -; v_call: TRBV29-1
cdr3_nt: TGTGCCAGCAGCCAAGATCGGGTCGGCAATTCAAATCCACTCAACTACGAGCAGTACTTC; cdr3_aa: CASSQDRVGNSNPLNYEQYF; d_call: -; j_call: TRBJ2-7; clone_size: -; v_call: TRBV4-2
cdr3_nt: TGTGCCAGCAGCTTATCCGTTGGGATACTCCAAGAGACCCAGTACTTC; cdr3_aa: CASSLSVGILQETQYF; d_call: -; j_call: TRBJ2-5; clone_size: few; v_call: TRBV7-9
cdr3_nt: TGTGCCAGCAGCTCCACGGACGTGTTCGAGCAGTACTTC; cdr3_aa: CASSSTDVFEQYF; d_call: -; j_call: TRBJ2-7; clone_size: -; v_call: TRBV7-2
cdr3_nt: TGCAGTGCTAGAACCCTAGTCGGCGAGCAGTTCTTC; cdr3_aa: CSARTLVGEQFF; d_call: -; j_call: TRBJ2-1; clone_size: -; v_call: TRBV20-1
cdr3_nt: TGCAGTGCTAGAGTCCAGGCCCAGCGGAACTACAATGAGCAGTTCTTC; cdr3_aa: CSARVQAQRNYNEQFF; d_call: -; j_call: TRBJ2-1; clone_size: many; v_call: TRBV20-1
cdr3_nt: TGTGCCAGCAGTGCGGACACAGGGAAAACGCAGTATTTT; cdr3_aa: CASSADTGKTQYF; d_call: -; j_call: TRBJ2-3; clone_size: few; v_call: TRBV25-1
cdr3_nt: TGCGCCAGCAGCTTGGCATCGGCGGGAGCGAAAGATACGCAGTATTTT; cdr3_aa: CASSLASAGAKDTQYF; d_call: TRBD2; j_call: TRBJ2-3; clone_size: many; v_call: TRBV5-1
cdr3_nt: TGCGCCAGCAGCCCGACAGGGGTGATGGGAGCTTTCTTT; cdr3_aa: CASSPTGVMGAFF; d_call: TRBD1; j_call: TRBJ1-1; clone_size: many; v_call: TRBV5-1
cdr3_nt: TGTGCCAGCAGCGACCCGGGAACAGGGAAAGAGACCCAGTACTTC; cdr3_aa: CASSDPGTGKETQYF; d_call: -; j_call: TRBJ2-5; clone_size: few; v_call: TRBV7-3
cdr3_nt: TGTGCCAGCAGTTACGCGGGAGCGCAGTACTTC; cdr3_aa: CASSYAGAQYF; d_call: TRBD2; j_call: TRBJ2-7; clone_size: many; v_call: TRBV27
cdr3_nt: TGTGCCAGCAGCTCCCAGTACGGGGGGAACACTGAAGCTTTCTTT; cdr3_aa: CASSSQYGGNTEAFF; d_call: -; j_call: TRBJ1-1; clone_size: -; v_call: TRBV5-8
cdr3_nt: TGTGCCAGCAGCCTACGACACGGTTCAGCCCCTAAGGAGCAGTACTTC; cdr3_aa: CASSLRHGSAPKEQYF; d_call: -; j_call: TRBJ2-7; clone_size: -; v_call: TRBV28
cdr3_nt: TGCGCCAGCAGCTTAGGCCCCCAGCCGGCCCGGAATGAGCAGTTCTTC; cdr3_aa: CASSLGPQPARNEQFF; d_call: -; j_call: TRBJ2-1; clone_size: -; v_call: TRBV5-1
cdr3_nt: TGTGCCAGCAGCTCCCTCAGCCCACTAGCCCTAGGACCAGGGGGGCAGTATTTT; cdr3_aa: CASSSLSPLALGPGGQYF; d_call: -; j_call: TRBJ2-3; clone_size: -; v_call: TRBV11-2
cdr3_nt: TGTGCCAGCAGTTTAGCTGGGGTTAGCGGGAGGGCCTACAATGAGCAGTTCTTC; cdr3_aa: CASSLAGVSGRAYNEQFF; d_call: TRBD2; j_call: TRBJ2-1; clone_size: -; v_call: TRBV12-3/TRBV12-4
cdr3_nt: TGTGCCAGTAGTGCAGCAGGGGGGGGTCAGCCCCAGCATTTT; cdr3_aa: CASSAAGGGQPQHF; d_call: TRBD1; j_call: TRBJ1-5; clone_size: few; v_call: TRBV19
cdr3_nt: TGCGCCAGCAGCTTGGGGCTTAGCTCTGGGGCCAACGTCCTGACTTTC; cdr3_aa: CASSLGLSSGANVLTF; d_call: -; j_call: TRBJ2-6; clone_size: few; v_call: TRBV5-1
cdr3_nt: TGTGCCAGCAGCTTAGTGAGGCAGGGACTCACAGATACGCAGTATTTT; cdr3_aa: CASSLVRQGLTDTQYF; d_call: -; j_call: TRBJ2-3; clone_size: many; v_call: TRBV7-8
cdr3_nt: TGTGCCAGCAAGCTAGCGGGAGGCAATGAGCAGTTCTTC; cdr3_aa: CASKLAGGNEQFF; d_call: TRBD2; j_call: TRBJ2-1; clone_size: few; v_call: TRBV12-3/TRBV12-4
cdr3_nt: TGTGCCAGCAGCCAAGTGTTAGGACTAGCGGTCGCGGATACGCAGTATTTT; cdr3_aa: CASSQVLGLAVADTQYF; d_call: TRBD2; j_call: TRBJ2-3; clone_size: -; v_call: TRBV3-1
cdr3_nt: TGTGCCAGCAGCTTATATACGCGCCAGGGGCCTGTGAATGAGCAGTTCTTC; cdr3_aa: CASSLYTRQGPVNEQFF; d_call: -; j_call: TRBJ2-1; clone_size: few; v_call: TRBV7-2
cdr3_nt: TGTGCCACCAGCAGAGGGTTTGGCGCTTCGACTGAAGCTTTCTTT; cdr3_aa: CATSRGFGASTEAFF; d_call: -; j_call: TRBJ1-1; clone_size: many; v_call: TRBV15
cdr3_nt: TGTGCCAGCAGTCCTACACATGGGAGCAATCAGCCCCAGCATTTT; cdr3_aa: CASSPTHGSNQPQHF; d_call: -; j_call: TRBJ1-5; clone_size: -; v_call: TRBV28
cdr3_nt: TGTGCCAGACCGGGACAGGCATGTTCTGGGGCCAACGTCCTGACTTTC; cdr3_aa: CARPGQACSGANVLTF; d_call: TRBD1; j_call: TRBJ2-6; clone_size: once; v_call: TRBV6-2/TRBV6-3
cdr3_nt: TGTGCCAGCAGCGCACCGGCGGCTAGCACAGATACGCAGTATTTT; cdr3_aa: CASSAPAASTDTQYF; d_call: -; j_call: TRBJ2-3; clone_size: -; v_call: TRBV7-2
cdr3_nt: TGTGCCAGCAGTTCCGCCCGGCCCTACGAGCAGTACTTC; cdr3_aa: CASSSARPYEQYF; d_call: -; j_call: TRBJ2-7; clone_size: few; v_call: TRBV6-5
cdr3_nt: TGCGCCAGCTCAAGGGAGGACACCTACGAGCAGTACTTC; cdr3_aa: CASSREDTYEQYF; d_call: -; j_call: TRBJ2-7; clone_size: many; v_call: TRBV5-1
cdr3_nt: TGCGCCAGCAGCAGATGGGACACTCAAGAGACCCAGTACTTC; cdr3_aa: CASSRWDTQETQYF; d_call: -; j_call: TRBJ2-5; clone_size: many; v_call: TRBV5-1
cdr3_nt: TGCAGTGCTAGGGGTATCCCTGGGGAGGGGGCAGATACGCAGTATTTT; cdr3_aa: CSARGIPGEGADTQYF; d_call: -; j_call: TRBJ2-3; clone_size: once; v_call: TRBV20-1
cdr3_nt: TGTGCCACCAGTGACCGAGGGACTAGCGGGCCCATCTCCTACAATGAGCAGTTCTTC; cdr3_aa: CATSDRGTSGPISYNEQFF; d_call: TRBD2; j_call: TRBJ2-1; clone_size: many; v_call: TRBV24-1
cdr3_nt: TGTGCCAGCAGCGTCGGACAGGGGTATTCACCCCTCCACTTT; cdr3_aa: CASSVGQGYSPLHF; d_call: TRBD1; j_call: TRBJ1-6; clone_size: many; v_call: TRBV9
cdr3_nt: TGTGCCAGCAGTCTAACTAGCGGGATCTCCTACGAGCAGTACTTC; cdr3_aa: CASSLTSGISYEQYF; d_call: TRBD2; j_call: TRBJ2-7; clone_size: few; v_call: TRBV27
cdr3_nt: TGTGCCAGCAGGCCGGGTTATAGCAATCAGCCCCAGCATTTT; cdr3_aa: CASRPGYSNQPQHF; d_call: -; j_call: TRBJ1-5; clone_size: many; v_call: TRBV12-3/TRBV12-4
cdr3_nt: TGCAGTGATGGGGACGGGAAGACCCAGTACTTC; cdr3_aa: CSDGDGKTQYF; d_call: -; j_call: TRBJ2-5; clone_size: many; v_call: TRBV20-1
cdr3_nt: TGTGCCATCAGTGACCCCGGACAGGTAGGGGCCAACGTCCTGACTTTC; cdr3_aa: CAISDPGQVGANVLTF; d_call: TRBD1; j_call: TRBJ2-6; clone_size: -; v_call: TRBV10-3
cdr3_nt: TGTGCCTGGATGGGCACCTTCACAGATACGCAGTATTTT; cdr3_aa: CAWMGTFTDTQYF; d_call: -; j_call: TRBJ2-3; clone_size: -; v_call: TRBV30
cdr3_nt: TGTGCCAGCAGCTTAGTGGCGGCGGGGGTGGATGGCGATACGCAGTATTTT; cdr3_aa: CASSLVAAGVDGDTQYF; d_call: TRBD2; j_call: TRBJ2-3; clone_size: few; v_call: TRBV7-2
cdr3_nt: TGTGCCAGCAGTTCCCAAGCGTCGGTCGACAATGAGCAGTTCTTC; cdr3_aa: CASSSQASVDNEQFF; d_call: -; j_call: TRBJ2-1; clone_size: few; v_call: TRBV27
cdr3_nt: TGTGCCAGCAGTTTCTCAGCGGGAAATGAGCAGTTCTTC; cdr3_aa: CASSFSAGNEQFF; d_call: TRBD2; j_call: TRBJ2-1; clone_size: few; v_call: TRBV27
cdr3_nt: TGCGCCAGCAGCTTGGCCCGAGTGGGGGAAAAACTGTTTTTT; cdr3_aa: CASSLARVGEKLFF; d_call: -; j_call: TRBJ1-4; clone_size: -; v_call: TRBV5-1
cdr3_nt: TGCAGCGTACCCCAAACAGGGGGCCATGGCTACACCTTC; cdr3_aa: CSVPQTGGHGYTF; d_call: TRBD1; j_call: TRBJ1-2; clone_size: many; v_call: TRBV29-1
cdr3_nt: TGCAGTGCCAGGACTCCGAACTCCTACAATGAGCAGTTCTTC; cdr3_aa: CSARTPNSYNEQFF; d_call: -; j_call: TRBJ2-1; clone_size: many; v_call: TRBV20-1
cdr3_nt: TGCAGTGCTAGAAGGGGGTGGGACACTGAAGCTTTCTTT; cdr3_aa: CSARRGWDTEAFF; d_call: -; j_call: TRBJ1-1; clone_size: -; v_call: TRBV20-1
cdr3_nt: TGTGCCAGCAGCGTCGGACAGAGTGGCTACACCTTC; cdr3_aa: CASSVGQSGYTF; d_call: -; j_call: TRBJ1-2; clone_size: many; v_call: TRBV7-2
cdr3_nt: TGTGCCAGCAGTTTAGTGATTGCGGCCGGGGAGCTGTTTTTT; cdr3_aa: CASSLVIAAGELFF; d_call: -; j_call: TRBJ2-2; clone_size: many; v_call: TRBV12-3/TRBV12-4
cdr3_nt: TGTGCCAGCAGTCAGGGGGCACTTTACTACAATGAGCAGTTCTTC; cdr3_aa: CASSQGALYYNEQFF; d_call: TRBD1; j_call: TRBJ2-1; clone_size: few; v_call: TRBV6-4
cdr3_nt: TGTGCCAGCGTGCTGCTCGCGGGAGGGACCGGGGAGCTGTTTTTT; cdr3_aa: CASVLLAGGTGELFF; d_call: TRBD2; j_call: TRBJ2-2; clone_size: few; v_call: TRBV6-1
cdr3_nt: TGTGCCAGCAGCCCCCTAGTGTCCACCGGGGAGCTGTTTTTT; cdr3_aa: CASSPLVSTGELFF; d_call: -; j_call: TRBJ2-2; clone_size: many; v_call: TRBV3-1
cdr3_nt: TGTGCCAGCAGCGCTACAGGGAGTGATACGCAGTATTTT; cdr3_aa: CASSATGSDTQYF; d_call: -; j_call: TRBJ2-3; clone_size: many; v_call: TRBV7-3
cdr3_nt: TGCAGTGCTAGGCCAAGGGGAGGGGCTGTTGGTTTCTTT; cdr3_aa: CSARPRGGAVGFF; d_call: -; j_call: TRBJ1-1; clone_size: many; v_call: TRBV20-1